The TCR beta chain under discussion was sequenced for a study of T cells after yellow fever vaccination. Study results and limitations: Contamination of FACS-sorted repertoires by abundant clonotypes from the bulk population could occur. Faster peaking, at day 5 versus 15, marked a secondary response that was weaker.

This clonotype was picked up many times. Its specificity is unknown. The study made its TCR cDNA through 5'RACE template switching. That step introduced a universal primer site along with UMIs. TCRdb passed the 5' RACE reads through MiXCR, listing each CDR3 protein once. Here the sample spans approximately 74,000 distinct CDR3 sequences, about 6% being singletons. The J segment lost 11 bases and the V segment lost 2 bases, leaving 7 bases of the junction unmatched. This CDR3 has 13 residues. Germline-derived CDR1 and CDR2 are MNHEY and SMNVEV (reference sequence). Specimen: CD4+ T cells sorted from PBMCs, collected around 15 days after the first yellow fever vaccination. The chain employs TRBV27 and TRBJ1-2, with 8 bases identical to TRBD1. The sequence came from a man aged 18 to 30 who received the YFV17D yellow fever vaccine. CDR3 sequence: CASSLGTGRRYTF. The CDR3 DNA follows: TGTGCCAGCAGTTTAGGGACAGGTCGGAGGTACACCTTC.